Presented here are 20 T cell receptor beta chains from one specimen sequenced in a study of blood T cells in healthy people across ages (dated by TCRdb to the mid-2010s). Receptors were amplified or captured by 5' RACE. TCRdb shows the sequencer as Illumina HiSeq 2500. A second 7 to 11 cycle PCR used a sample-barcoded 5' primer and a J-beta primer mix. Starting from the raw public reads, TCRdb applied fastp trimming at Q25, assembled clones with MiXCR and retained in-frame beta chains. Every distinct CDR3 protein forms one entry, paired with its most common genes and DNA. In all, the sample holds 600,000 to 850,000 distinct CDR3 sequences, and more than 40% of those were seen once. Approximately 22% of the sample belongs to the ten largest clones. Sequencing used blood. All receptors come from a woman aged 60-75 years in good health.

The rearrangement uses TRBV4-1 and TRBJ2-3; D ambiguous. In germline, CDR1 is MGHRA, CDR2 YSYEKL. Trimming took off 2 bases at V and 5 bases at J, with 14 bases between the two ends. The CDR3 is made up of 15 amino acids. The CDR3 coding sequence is TGCGCCAGCAGCCAAACCGGTCTAGTTGAAGATACGCAGTATTTT. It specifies CASSQTGLVEDTQYF.

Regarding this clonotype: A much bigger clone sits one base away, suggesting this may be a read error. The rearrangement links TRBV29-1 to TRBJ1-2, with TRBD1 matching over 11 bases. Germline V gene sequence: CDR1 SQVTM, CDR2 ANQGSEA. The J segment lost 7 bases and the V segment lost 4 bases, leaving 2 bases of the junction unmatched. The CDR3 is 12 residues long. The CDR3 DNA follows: TGCAGCGTTGGGACAGGGGGCGGTGGCTACACCTTC. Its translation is CSVGTGGGGYTF.

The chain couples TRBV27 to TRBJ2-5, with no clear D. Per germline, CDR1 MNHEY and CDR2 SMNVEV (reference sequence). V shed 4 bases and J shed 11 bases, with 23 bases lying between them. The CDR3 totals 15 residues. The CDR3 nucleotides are TGTGCCAGCAGTTCATTAGCCCGTTACGCTGATGAGCAGTACTTC. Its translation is CASSSLARYADEQYF.

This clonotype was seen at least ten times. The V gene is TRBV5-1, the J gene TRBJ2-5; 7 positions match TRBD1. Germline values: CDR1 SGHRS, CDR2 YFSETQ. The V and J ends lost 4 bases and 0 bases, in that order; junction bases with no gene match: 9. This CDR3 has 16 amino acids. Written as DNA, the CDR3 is TGCGCCAGCAGCCCCAGGGGGATGTATTACCAAGAGACCCAGTACTTC. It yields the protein CASSPRGMYYQETQYF.

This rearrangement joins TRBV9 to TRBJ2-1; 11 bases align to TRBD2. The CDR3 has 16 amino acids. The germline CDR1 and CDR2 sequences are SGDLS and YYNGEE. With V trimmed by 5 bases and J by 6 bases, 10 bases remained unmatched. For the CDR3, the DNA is TGTGCCAGCAGTTCGGGCGGGCTAGCGGGAGGCAATGAGCAGTTCTTC. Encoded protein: CASSSGGLAGGNEQFF.

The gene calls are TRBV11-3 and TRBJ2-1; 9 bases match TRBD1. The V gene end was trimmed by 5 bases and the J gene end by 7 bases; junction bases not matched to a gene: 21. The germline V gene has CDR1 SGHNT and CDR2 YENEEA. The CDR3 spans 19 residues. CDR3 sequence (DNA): TGTGCCAGCAGCCACACCCCGACAGGGGGTGTGAAACTAAGAAATGAGCAGTTCTTC. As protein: CASSHTPTGGVKLRNEQFF.

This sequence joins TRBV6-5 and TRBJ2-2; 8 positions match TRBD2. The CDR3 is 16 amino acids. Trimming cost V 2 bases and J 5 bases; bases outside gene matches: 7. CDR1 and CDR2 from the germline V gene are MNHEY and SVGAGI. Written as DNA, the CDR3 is TGTGCCAGCAGTTACGCCGGGGGGGGGCAGACCGGGGAGCTGTTTTTT. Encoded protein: CASSYAGGGQTGELFF.

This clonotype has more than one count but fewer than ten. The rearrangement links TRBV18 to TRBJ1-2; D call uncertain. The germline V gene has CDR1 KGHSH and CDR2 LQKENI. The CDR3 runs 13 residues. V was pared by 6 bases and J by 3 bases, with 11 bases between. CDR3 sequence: CASSDGEDYGYTF. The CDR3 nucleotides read TGTGCCAGCTCCGATGGGGAGGACTATGGCTACACCTTC.

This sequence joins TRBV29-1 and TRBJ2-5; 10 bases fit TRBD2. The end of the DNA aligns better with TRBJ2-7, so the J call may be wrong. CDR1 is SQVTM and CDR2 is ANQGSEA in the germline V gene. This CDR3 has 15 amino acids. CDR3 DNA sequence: TGCAGCGTTGAAGGAGCGGGAGGGCCGGAGTGCGAGCAGTACTTC. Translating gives CSVEGAGGPECEQYF.

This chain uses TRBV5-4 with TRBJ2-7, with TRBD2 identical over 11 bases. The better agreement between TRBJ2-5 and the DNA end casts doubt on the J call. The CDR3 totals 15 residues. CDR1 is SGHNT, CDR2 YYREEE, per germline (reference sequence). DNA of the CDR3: TGTGCCAGCAGCATGACTAGCGGGACGGGGGAGACCCAGTACTTC. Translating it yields CASSMTSGTGETQYF.

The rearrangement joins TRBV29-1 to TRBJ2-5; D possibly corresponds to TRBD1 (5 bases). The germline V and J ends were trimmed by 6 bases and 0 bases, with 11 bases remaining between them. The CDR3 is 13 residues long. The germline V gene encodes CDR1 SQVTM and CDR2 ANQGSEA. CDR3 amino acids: CSVGPQDQETQYF. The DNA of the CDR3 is TGCAGCGTGGGGCCACAGGACCAAGAGACCCAGTACTTC.

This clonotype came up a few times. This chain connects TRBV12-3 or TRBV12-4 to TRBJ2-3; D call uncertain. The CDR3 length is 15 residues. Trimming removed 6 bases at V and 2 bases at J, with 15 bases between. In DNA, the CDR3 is TGTGCCAGCAGGAAATCCCAGGCTTCCACAGATACGCAGTATTTT. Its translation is CASRKSQASTDTQYF.

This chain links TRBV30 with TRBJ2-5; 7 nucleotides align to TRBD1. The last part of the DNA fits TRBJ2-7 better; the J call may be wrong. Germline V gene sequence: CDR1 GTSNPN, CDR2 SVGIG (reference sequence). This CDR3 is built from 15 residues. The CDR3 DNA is TGTGCCTGGAGTCAAGACAGGGATCTCTCCTACGAGCAGTACTTC. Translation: CAWSQDRDLSYEQYF.

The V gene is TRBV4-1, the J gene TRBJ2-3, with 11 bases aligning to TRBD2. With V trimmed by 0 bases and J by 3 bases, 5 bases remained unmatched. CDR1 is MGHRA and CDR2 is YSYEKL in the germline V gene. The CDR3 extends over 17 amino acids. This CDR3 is CASSQDGSGGATDTQYF. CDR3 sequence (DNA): TGCGCCAGCAGCCAAGATGGTAGCGGGGGGGCGACAGATACGCAGTATTTT.

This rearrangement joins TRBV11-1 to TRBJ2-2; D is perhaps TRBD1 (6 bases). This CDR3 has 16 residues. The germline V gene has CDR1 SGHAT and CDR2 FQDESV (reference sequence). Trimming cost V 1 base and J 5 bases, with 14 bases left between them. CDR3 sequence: CASSLETQGRTGELFF. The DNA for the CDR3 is TGTGCCAGCAGCTTAGAGACACAGGGAAGGACCGGGGAGCTGTTTTTT.

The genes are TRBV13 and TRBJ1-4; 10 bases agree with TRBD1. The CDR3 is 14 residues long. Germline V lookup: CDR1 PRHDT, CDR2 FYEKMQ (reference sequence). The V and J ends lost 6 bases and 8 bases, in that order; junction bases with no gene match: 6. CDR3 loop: CASSRTGGGEKLFF. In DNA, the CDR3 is TGTGCCAGCAGTCGGACAGGGGGGGGAGAAAAACTGTTTTTT.

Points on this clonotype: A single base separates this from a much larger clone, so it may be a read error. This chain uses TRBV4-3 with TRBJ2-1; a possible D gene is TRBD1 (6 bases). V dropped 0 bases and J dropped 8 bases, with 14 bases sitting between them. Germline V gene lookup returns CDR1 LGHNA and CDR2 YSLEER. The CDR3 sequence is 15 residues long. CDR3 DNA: TGCGCCAGCAGCCAAGACAGGGGTAGGCACGATGAGCAGTTCTTC. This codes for CASSQDRGRHDEQFF.

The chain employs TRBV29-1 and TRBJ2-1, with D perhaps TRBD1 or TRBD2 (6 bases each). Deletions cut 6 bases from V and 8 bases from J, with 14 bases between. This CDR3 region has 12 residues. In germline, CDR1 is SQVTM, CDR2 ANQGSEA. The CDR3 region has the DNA TGCAGCGTCCTCAGGGGCGGGGATGAGCAGTTCTTC. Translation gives CSVLRGGDEQFF.

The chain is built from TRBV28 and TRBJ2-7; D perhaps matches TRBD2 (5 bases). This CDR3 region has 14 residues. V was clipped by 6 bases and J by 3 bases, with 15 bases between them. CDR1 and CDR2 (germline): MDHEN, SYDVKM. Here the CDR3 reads CASRLLGRGYEQYF. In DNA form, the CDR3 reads TGTGCCAGCAGGTTACTAGGTCGTGGCTACGAGCAGTACTTC.

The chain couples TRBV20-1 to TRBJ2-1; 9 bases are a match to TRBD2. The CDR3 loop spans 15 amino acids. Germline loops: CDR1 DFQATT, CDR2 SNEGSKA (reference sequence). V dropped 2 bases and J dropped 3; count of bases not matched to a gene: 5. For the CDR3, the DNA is TGCAGTGCTAGACAGACTAGCGGAAACTACAATGAGCAGTTCTTC. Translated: CSARQTSGNYNEQFF.